This T cell receptor beta chain was sequenced in a study of shared T cell receptors in the human thymus (dated by TCRdb to the early 2020s). General notes on the study: The study examined how self-reactive, shared T-cell receptor alpha chains are generated in the human thymus.

The trim is 5 bases for V and 7 bases for J, with a gap of 12 bases between the germline ends. There are 14 amino acids in the CDR3, from cysteine to phenylalanine inclusive. Only the CDR3 DNA stays, 42 bases, in frame from base 1. The germline V gene yields SGHAT for CDR1 and FQNNGV for CDR2. The method behind the library was the immunoSEQ multiplex PCR assay. TCRdb mirrors the immuneACCESS table, restricted to in-frame sequences. Some clones are absent from its copies; in checked studies, under half trace to an unresolved V gene, and the reason for the others is unknown. The sample yields about 660,000 clones; more than 70% were counted once. About 0.0094% of the sample is in the top ten clones. Comment on this clone: Its antigen is currently not known. Base qualities are not provided; no much larger clone lies one nucleotide away.

These data were also filed under a second study, of human thymus T cells. From the second report: In Finland, the donors were immunologically healthy infants who were having open corrective cardiac surgery for congenital heart defects. Thymus tissue was collected as surgical resects that were removed during corrective cardiac surgery. V and J gene segment usage appeared biased in both thymic and peripheral blood repertoires. Highly overlapping thymic TCR repertoires among unrelated individuals were reported in the related research. The study described the TCR alpha and beta repertoires in about eight infant thymus samples and a few matching peripheral blood samples. Donor ages ranging from about 6 to 244 days were recorded, and over 5 male and two female infants were included in the cohort. Thymocytes were mechanically released from the tissue and were stored as pellets of roughly 9.5-30 million cells at -70 degrees C. A QIAsymphony instrument was used to extract genomic DNA from frozen cell pellets. TCRB and TCRAD loci were amplified from a standardized quantity of quality-controlled genomic DNA using the immunoSEQ multiplex PCR assay. Amplicons spanned the V(D)J region at a length sufficient to cover the CDR3 and identify V and J genes. Amplicon sequencing was performed on an Illumina platform through the commercial immunoSEQ service. Corrections for primer bias and sequencing errors followed previously described methods, while TCRAD and TCRB definitions were based on the IMGT database. immunoSEQ Analyzer 3.0 and VDJTools were used for repertoire analysis, which covered basic statistics, V/J segment usage, diversity estimates, rarefaction and pairwise overlap. To estimate diversity, the Chao1, ChaoE, Efron-Thisted, Shannon and inverse Simpson indices were applied, and diversity was also estimated on datasets down-sampled to the smallest sample. Repertoire overlap was determined by strict matching of CDR3 nucleotide sequence, V gene and J gene, and Jaccard-based multidimensional scaling clustering was applied. Thymus samples yielded on average about 810,000 unique TCRB clonotypes, compared with 70,000 to 85,000 from blood samples.

The rearranged chain carries TRBV11-2 and TRBJ1-6; too little of a D gene remains to name it. This clonotype was sampled from a boy younger than two with a congenital heart defect. Donor details come from another sample of the same person, matched by shared clones. Sequencing was performed on thymocytes. The CDR3 reads as follows: CASSKSGRNSPLHF. The sequenced DNA is TGTGCCAGCAGCAAGTCCGGGAGAAATTCACCCCTCCACTTT.